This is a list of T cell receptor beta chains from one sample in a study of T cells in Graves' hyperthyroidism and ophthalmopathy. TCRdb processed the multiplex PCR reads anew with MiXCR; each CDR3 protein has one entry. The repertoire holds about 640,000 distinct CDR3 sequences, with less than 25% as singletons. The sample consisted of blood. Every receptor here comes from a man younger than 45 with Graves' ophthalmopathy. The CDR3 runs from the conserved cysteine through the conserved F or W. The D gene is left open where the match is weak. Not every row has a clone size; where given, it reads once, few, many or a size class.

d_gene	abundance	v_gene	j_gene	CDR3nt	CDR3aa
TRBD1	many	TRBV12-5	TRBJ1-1	TGTGCTAGTGGTGCTGGGACAGGTGTGGACACTGAAGCTTTCTTT	CASGAGTGVDTEAFF
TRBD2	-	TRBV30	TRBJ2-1	TGTGCCTGGAGTCTGGAACTAGCGGGAGGGGATGAGCAGTTCTTC	CAWSLELAGGDEQFF
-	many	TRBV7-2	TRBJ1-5	TGTGCCAGCAGCTCCGAGGGGGGGAATCAGCCCCAGCATTTT	CASSSEGGNQPQHF
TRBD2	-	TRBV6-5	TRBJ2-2	TGTGCCAGCAGTTACTCGCCGCGGGAGGGCGCGAACACCGGGGAGCTGTTTTTT	CASSYSPREGANTGELFF
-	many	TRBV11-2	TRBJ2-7	TGTGCCAGCAGCCTTGGGGACTGGGCGGACTACGAGCAGTACTTC	CASSLGDWADYEQYF
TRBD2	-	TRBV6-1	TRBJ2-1	TGTGCCAGCAGTTCTGGGATGGGACTAGCGGGAGACAATGAGCAGTTCTTC	CASSSGMGLAGDNEQFF
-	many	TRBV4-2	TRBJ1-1	TGTGCCAGCAGCCAAGTTCAGGTCAAGGAAAGAAACACTGAAGCTTTCTTT	CASSQVQVKERNTEAFF
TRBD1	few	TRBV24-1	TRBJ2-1	TGTGCCACCAGTGACCAGGGGGCGTACGATGAGCAGTTCTTC	CATSDQGAYDEQFF
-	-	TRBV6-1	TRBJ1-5	TGTGCCAGCTCCCTGGTCGGGGGAACTCAGCCCCAGCATTTT	CASSLVGGTQPQHF
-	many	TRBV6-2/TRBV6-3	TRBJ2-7	TGTGCCAGCAGTTACCAACAGTCCTACGAGCAGTACTTC	CASSYQQSYEQYF
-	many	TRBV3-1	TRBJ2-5	TGTGCCAGCAGCCAAGAGTGGGAGACCCAGTACTTC	CASSQEWETQYF